Listed below are T cell receptor beta chains from one sample, sequenced in a study of blood T cell repertoires in COVID-19. The method was immunoSEQ multiplex PCR; TCRdb's version includes in-frame clones alone and lacks a portion of them. The repertoire holds 55,000 to 75,000 clones, with about 80% as singletons. The sequenced sample was peripheral blood. These receptors originate from a man aged 65 to 79 with acute or convalescent COVID-19. CDR3s include the opening cysteine and the closing phenylalanine or tryptophan. D genes are given only for firm matches. Size is stated for part of the rows, as once, few or many counts, or as a class when the clone is expanded.

cdr3_nt cdr3_aa v_call cdr3_length clone_size d_call j_call
TGTGCCAGCAGCTTAAATAGCGAAAGCTCCTACGAGCAGTACTTC CASSLNSESSYEQYF TRBV7-6 15 . . TRBJ2-7
TGTGCCAGCAGCCCGGGACAGGGGCTGCTCACAGATACGCAGTATTTT CASSPGQGLLTDTQYF TRBV9 16 . TRBD1 TRBJ2-3
TGTGCCAGCAGTGAAGAGAAAGACACGGATACGCAGTATTTT CASSEEKDTDTQYF TRBV6-4 14 . . TRBJ2-3
TGTGCCAGTGAGGGGGACAGGGGAGGGGGCAACAATCAGCCCCAGCATTTT CASEGDRGGGNNQPQHF TRBV25-1 17 . TRBD1 TRBJ1-5
TGTGCCAGCAGCCCCGGGACTAGCGGTAACAATGAGCAGTTCTTC CASSPGTSGNNEQFF TRBV7-3 15 . TRBD2 TRBJ2-1
TGTGCCAGTAGTATAGGGACTAGTTCCTACGAGCAGTACTTC CASSIGTSSYEQYF TRBV19 14 . TRBD2 TRBJ2-7
TGCGCCAGCAGCCAAGATCTCCCAGGGCCGAACACTGAAGCTTTCTTT CASSQDLPGPNTEAFF TRBV4-3 16 . . TRBJ1-1
TGTGCCAGCACCCCTCTTTCTAGGGCGGGAAGCCCAGAGACCCAGTACTTC CASTPLSRAGSPETQYF TRBV9 17 . . TRBJ2-5
TGTGCCAGTAGTCCTGGACAGGGGGTAACTAGCAATCAGCCCCAGCATTTT CASSPGQGVTSNQPQHF TRBV19 17 . TRBD1 TRBJ1-5
TGCGCCAGCAGCTTGGCCACGGGGGGCCAGGAGACCCAGTACTTC CASSLATGGQETQYF TRBV5-1 15 . . TRBJ2-5
TGTGCCACCAGTGAGGACAGGGTAGCGAACACCGGGGAGCTGTTTTTT CATSEDRVANTGELFF TRBV24-1 16 few TRBD1 TRBJ2-2
TGTGCCAGCAGAACCGGGACTAGCGTTTGGAGTGAGCAGTTCTTC CASRTGTSVWSEQFF TRBV27 15 few TRBD2 TRBJ2-1
TGTGCCAGCAGCCCCGACTATTCCGGTACGCAGTATTTT CASSPDYSGTQYF TRBV14 13 . . TRBJ2-3
TGTGCCAGCAGTTTAATGGCAGGGGGTGAATCCCAAGAGACCCAGTACTTC CASSLMAGGESQETQYF TRBV28 17 . TRBD1 TRBJ2-5
TGTGCCAGCAGTTACGGGGGAGGACAGGTGGAATGGGATGGCTACACCTTC CASSYGGGQVEWDGYTF TRBV27 17 . TRBD1 TRBJ1-2
TGTGCCAGCAGCGTAGAACCAAACGGGGGTGGGGAGCAGTACTTC CASSVEPNGGGEQYF TRBV9 15 . . TRBJ2-7
TGTGCCAGCAGCCTCAAACCCGGAGGACAGCGGAATGAAAAACTGTTTTTT CASSLKPGGQRNEKLFF TRBV11-2 17 . . TRBJ1-4
TGTGCCAGCACGGTACAGGGCAATAGTGGCTACACCTTC CASTVQGNSGYTF TRBV28 13 . . TRBJ1-2
TGTGCCCGACGGACAGGGGAGGGCACTGAAGCTTTCTTT CARRTGEGTEAFF TRBV30 13 . TRBD1 TRBJ1-1
TGTGCCAGTAGCGGGACAGGGGGCAATGAGCAGTTCTTC CASSGTGGNEQFF TRBV19 13 . TRBD1 TRBJ2-1
TGTGCCAGCAGTTTCGACCGACAGGGGTCATATGGCTACACCTTC CASSFDRQGSYGYTF TRBV27 15 . TRBD1 TRBJ1-2
TGTGCCATCGGGGACGGGGGCTACGAGCAGTACTTC CAIGDGGYEQYF TRBV10-3 12 few . TRBJ2-7
TGTGCCTGGAGCGTAGGACAGTCCGAGGGAAAACTGTTTTTT CAWSVGQSEGKLFF TRBV30 14 . . TRBJ1-4
TGTGCCAGCAGCCGAGACACAGGGGGTCGGTATGAGCAGTTCTTC CASSRDTGGRYEQFF TRBV4-2 15 . TRBD1 TRBJ2-1
TGTGCCAGCAGCCGCGTTGGGAGGGCCGGGGAGCTGTTTTTT CASSRVGRAGELFF TRBV3-1/TRBV3-2 14 . TRBD2 TRBJ2-2
TGCGCCAGCAGCGGGGAGGGACTCATCATGAACACTGAAGCTTTCTTT CASSGEGLIMNTEAFF TRBV4-1 16 . . TRBJ1-1
TGTGCCTGCTACTACCCACAGGGGTGGACCGGGGAGCTGTTTTTT CACYYPQGWTGELFF TRBV30 15 . TRBD1 TRBJ2-2
TGTGCCATAGTTCCCGGTGAGGAGAACACTGAAGCTTTCTTT CAIVPGEENTEAFF TRBV10-3 14 . . TRBJ1-1
TGTGCCAGTAGTATGGGCGATCCTAGCACAGATACGCAGTATTTT CASSMGDPSTDTQYF TRBV19 15 . . TRBJ2-3
TGCGCCAGCAGTCCCCAGGGGGCCACTGAAGCTTTCTTT CASSPQGATEAFF TRBV10-2 13 few TRBD1 TRBJ1-1
TGTGCCAGCAGCTTAAACAGGGGCACTGAAGCTTTCTTT CASSLNRGTEAFF TRBV5-4 13 . TRBD1 TRBJ1-1
TGCGCCAGCAGCCAAGACGCGGGGACGGGAAACACCATATATTTT CASSQDAGTGNTIYF TRBV4-1 15 . . TRBJ1-3
TGTGCCAGCAGTTACTCCAGGGGAAGGTACTATGGCTACACCTTC CASSYSRGRYYGYTF TRBV6-5 15 . . TRBJ1-2
TGTGCCAGCAGCCCGTCGACAGGCACCTATGAAAAACTGTTTTTT CASSPSTGTYEKLFF TRBV7-7 15 . . TRBJ1-4
TGTGCCAGCAGCCAAGAAGCGGCAACTAATGAAAAACTGTTTTTT CASSQEAATNEKLFF TRBV3-1/TRBV3-2 15 many . TRBJ1-4
TGCGCCAGCAGCCACCTGGGGGCTTCTAACAATGAGCAGTTCTTC CASSHLGASNNEQFF TRBV4-1 15 . . TRBJ2-1
TGTGCCAGCAGCTTTGACAGGGGAAAACAAGAGACCCAGTACTTC CASSFDRGKQETQYF TRBV5-4 15 medium-sized TRBD1 TRBJ2-5
TGTGCCAGCAGTGTCCAGGTGAACACTGAAGCTTTCTTT CASSVQVNTEAFF TRBV28 13 . . TRBJ1-1
TGTGCCAGTAGTATCCAGAGCACAGATACGCAGTATTTT CASSIQSTDTQYF TRBV19 13 . . TRBJ2-3
TGTGCCAGCAGCTTACTTCCAGGGCGCACAGATACGCAGTATTTT CASSLLPGRTDTQYF TRBV7-3 15 . . TRBJ2-3
TGTGCCAGCCAAAAGCGGGGGGGCACCTACAATGAGCAGTTCTTC CASQKRGGTYNEQFF TRBV7-2 15 . TRBD2 TRBJ2-1
TGTGCCAGTAGTATTAACAGGGGTCCTAATGAAAAACTGTTTTTT CASSINRGPNEKLFF TRBV19 15 . TRBD1 TRBJ1-4
TGTGCCAGCAGTTCCCGGACTGGAACCGACATTCAGTACTTC CASSSRTGTDIQYF TRBV6-5 14 . . TRBJ2-4